This T cell receptor (beta chain) was documented in a study of control samples from healthy donors and cancer patients. This table comes from immunoSEQ multiplex PCR, and its TCRdb copy is limited to in-frame clones, with some not included. The repertoire includes about 180,000 clones, 90% to 95% of them detected once, and 1.4% sits in the top ten. The germline gives CDR1 LGHNA, CDR2 YNFKEQ. Trimming took 0 bases from V and 2 from J, leaving 7 bases between them. The CDR3 extends over 14 amino acids. Material for sequencing was blood. The sequence was obtained from a man aged 25-45 years in good health. The chain has TRBV4-2 and TRBJ1-2, with D unresolved. The CDR3 DNA sequence: TGTGCCAGCAGCCAAGAGCACAGAAACTATGGCTACACCTTC. Its translation is CASSQEHRNYGYTF.